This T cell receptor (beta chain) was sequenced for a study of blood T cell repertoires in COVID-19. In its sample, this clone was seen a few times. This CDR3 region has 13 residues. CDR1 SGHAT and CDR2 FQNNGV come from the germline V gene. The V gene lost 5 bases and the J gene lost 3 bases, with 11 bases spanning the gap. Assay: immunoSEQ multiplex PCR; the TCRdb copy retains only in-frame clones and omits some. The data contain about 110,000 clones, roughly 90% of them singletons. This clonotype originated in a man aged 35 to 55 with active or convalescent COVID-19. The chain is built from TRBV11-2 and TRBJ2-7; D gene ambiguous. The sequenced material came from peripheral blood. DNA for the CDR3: TGTGCCAGCAGCAGCGACTGGTACTACGAGCAGTACTTC. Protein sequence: CASSSDWYYEQYF.